This T cell receptor beta chain was sequenced during a study of response to subunit inactivated influenza vaccine. This CDR3 region has 15 residues. V shed 3 bases, J shed 2 bases, and the junction held 8 bases outside the gene matches. The germline V gene encodes CDR1 SQVTM and CDR2 ANQGSEA. TCRdb passed the RT-PCR reads through MiXCR, listing each CDR3 protein once. The table has about 780,000 distinct CDR3 sequences, approximately 18% seen once; the top ten hold 9.5% to 13%. The chain links TRBV29-1 to TRBJ2-7; 9 nucleotides agree with TRBD1. The starting material was PBMCs from blood, obtained approximately 5 days after vaccination. The receptor was isolated from a man between 45 and 60 years old who received an inactivated influenza vaccine. CDR3 protein: CSVEADRGEPYEQYF. In DNA form, the CDR3 reads TGCAGCGTTGAGGCGGACAGGGGCGAACCCTACGAGCAGTACTTC.